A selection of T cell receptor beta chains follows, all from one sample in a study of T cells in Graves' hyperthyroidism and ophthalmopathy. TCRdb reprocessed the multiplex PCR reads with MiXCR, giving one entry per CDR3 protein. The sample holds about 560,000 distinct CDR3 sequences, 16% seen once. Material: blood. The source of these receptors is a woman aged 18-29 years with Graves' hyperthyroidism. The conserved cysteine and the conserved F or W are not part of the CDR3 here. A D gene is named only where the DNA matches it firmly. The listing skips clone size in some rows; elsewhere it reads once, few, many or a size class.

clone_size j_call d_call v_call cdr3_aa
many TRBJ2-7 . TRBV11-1 ASSQPLVRDYEQY
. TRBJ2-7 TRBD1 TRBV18 ASSPSGTGTPYEQY
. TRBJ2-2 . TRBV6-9 ASSYLLRGRTFYTGELF
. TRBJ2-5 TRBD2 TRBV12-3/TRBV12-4 ASTRGELGADQY
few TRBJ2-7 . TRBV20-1 SASGSIYEQY
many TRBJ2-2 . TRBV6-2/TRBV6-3 ASSYTAPNTGELF
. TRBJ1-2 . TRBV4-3 ASSQGAGTYGYT
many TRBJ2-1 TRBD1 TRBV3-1 ASSSTGPSYNEQF
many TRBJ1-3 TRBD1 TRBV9 ASSLGWQGVSGNTIY
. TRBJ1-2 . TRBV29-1 SVMGTFYGYT
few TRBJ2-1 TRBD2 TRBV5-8 ASSLAQTSGGGAEQF
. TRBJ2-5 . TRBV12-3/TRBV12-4 ASSFVGGLQETQY